This TCR beta chain is from a study of shared clonotypes between healthy human individuals. Assay execution proceeded at the deep level. Here immunoSEQ multiplex PCR was the method, and the copy in TCRdb shows in-frame clones only, minus some. In the table there are under 1,100,000 clones, about 75% of which are singletons. V was trimmed by 0 bases and J by 1 base, leaving 7 bases between them. This CDR3 is built from 14 residues. The germline V gene encodes CDR1 SGHRS and CDR2 YFSETQ. Sequenced material: memory CD4+ T cells sorted from blood. The subset here: CD45RA-negative fraction. This chain connects TRBV5-1 to TRBJ1-1; D is ambiguous. The TCR comes from a man between 18 and 29 years old in good health. The CDR3 sequence is CASSLGSGNTEAFF. The CDR3 DNA follows: TGCGCCAGCAGCTTGGGATCGGGGAACACTGAAGCTTTCTTT.